This T cell receptor (beta chain) was found in a study of T cells expressing NK-cell markers. Study-wide background: The TCR beta repertoires were obtained from sorted CD3+CD56+NKG2C+, CD3+CD56+NKG2C- and CD3+CD56-NKG2C+ T cells. Eight donors were sequenced, seven testing HCMV-seropositive and one testing seronegative. Findings and limits, study-wide: A few of the donors also had these clonotypes leading their CD3+CD56-NKG2C+ fraction.

As for this clonotype: Its cognate antigen is unknown.

TCR beta cDNA was generated via 5'RACE template switching incorporating UMIs. From the 5' RACE reads, TCRdb lists one entry per CDR3 protein and no DNA. The sample has over 100,000 distinct CDR3 sequences. The CDR3 runs 15 residues. CDR1 and CDR2 from the germline V gene are SEHNR and FQNEAQ (reference sequence). V usage is TRBV7-9 and J usage is TRBJ1-4; TCRdb's D call of TRBD1 is untestable without DNA. Sequencing was done on a sample of blood T cells: a sorted CD56 or NKG2C T cell subset, CD4+ or CD8+ T cells, or bulk PBMC T cells (not recorded which). The TCR comes from a woman between 18 and 75 years old in good health. The CDR3 sequence: CASSPGTGWNEKLFF.